These T cell receptor beta chains were read from a single sample in a study of control samples from healthy donors and cancer patients. Data came from immunoSEQ multiplex PCR; TCRdb stores just in-frame clones and leaves some out. The table shows about 49,000 clones, with around 86% occurring only once. Sequenced material: PBMCs. Receptor source: a woman aged 45-65 years with lung cancer. Both conserved end residues are part of each CDR3. The D gene is left open where the match is weak. The size entry is marked missing in some rows and otherwise reads once, few, many or a size class.

D gene	V gene	clone size	J gene	CDR3 DNA	CDR3 protein
.	TRBV7-9	.	TRBJ2-2	TGTGCCAGCAGCGAGGGACTGATCGGGGAGCTGTTTTTT	CASSEGLIGELFF
.	TRBV19	.	TRBJ2-5	TGTGCCAGTAGTATGTGGGGGCAAGAGACCCAGTACTTC	CASSMWGQETQYF
.	TRBV4-1	.	TRBJ2-2	TGCGCCAGCAGCCAAAACGGGGAGCTGTTTTTT	CASSQNGELFF
.	TRBV5-1	.	TRBJ1-4	TGCGCCAGCAGCTTGGCCCCAGGGGCTTTAGCGGAAAAACTGTTTTTT	CASSLAPGALAEKLFF
.	TRBV6-2/TRBV6-3	.	TRBJ2-2	TGTGCCAGCAGTATTTTCAACACCGGGGAGCTGTTTTTT	CASSIFNTGELFF
TRBD1	TRBV7-2	.	TRBJ2-1	TGTGCCAGCAGCTTAATTGGACAGGGGGCGAATGAGCAGTTCTTC	CASSLIGQGANEQFF
.	TRBV19	.	TRBJ2-1	TGTGCCAGTAGTATTGTGGGGTTGAACAATGAGCAGTTCTTC	CASSIVGLNNEQFF
.	TRBV4-1	.	TRBJ1-5	TGCGCCAGCAGCTCGTTAGGGTGGCAGCCCCAGCATTTT	CASSSLGWQPQHF
TRBD1	TRBV20-1	.	TRBJ1-2	TGCAGTGCTCTCGGACAGGTTGGCTACACCTTC	CSALGQVGYTF
TRBD1	TRBV18	.	TRBJ1-5	TGTGCCAGCTCATCGGGGACAGGGAATCAGCCCCAGCATTTT	CASSSGTGNQPQHF
.	TRBV7-3	.	TRBJ1-1	TGTGCCAGCAGCGAACAGGGTCGGGACACTGAAGCTTTCTTT	CASSEQGRDTEAFF
.	TRBV5-1	.	TRBJ1-6	TGCGCCAGCAGCCGGACAGACATCCCGAGCTCCTATAATTCACCCCTCCACTTT	CASSRTDIPSSYNSPLHF
.	TRBV28	.	TRBJ2-7	TGTGCCAGCAGCGGGACTCTCGAAGAGCAGTACTTC	CASSGTLEEQYF
TRBD2	TRBV6-5	.	TRBJ2-5	TGTGCCAGCAGTTATCTAGCGGCACAAGAGACCCAGTACTTC	CASSYLAAQETQYF
TRBD1	TRBV4-1	.	TRBJ1-2	TGCGCCAGCAGCCAAGATCCACAGGGGGGGTCTCGTGGCTACACCTTC	CASSQDPQGGSRGYTF
.	TRBV6-2/TRBV6-3	.	TRBJ2-3	TGTGCCAGCAGCCATCCCGGAAGGTCAGATACGCAGTATTTT	CASSHPGRSDTQYF
.	TRBV12-3/TRBV12-4	.	TRBJ2-2	TGTGCCAGCAGTTTAAGGGGGGAGCTGTTTTTT	CASSLRGELFF
TRBD1	TRBV5-1	once	TRBJ1-4	TGCGCCAGCCGACCTGGACAGGGGGCGGGGAATGGAGAAAAACTGTTTTTT	CASRPGQGAGNGEKLFF
TRBD2	TRBV24-1	.	TRBJ2-3	TGTGCCACCAGTGTTATAGCGGGGAGCACAGATACGCAGTATTTT	CATSVIAGSTDTQYF
.	TRBV6-6	few	TRBJ1-5	TGTGCCAGCAGTATGACAGGCGGCAATCAGCCCCAGCATTTT	CASSMTGGNQPQHF
.	TRBV27	few	TRBJ2-7	TGTGCCAGCAGTTTGAGGGGTTACGAGCAGTACTTC	CASSLRGYEQYF
TRBD2	TRBV27	.	TRBJ2-5	TGTGCCAGCACCGGGGGGGGGCAGGAGACCCAGTACTTC	CASTGGGQETQYF
.	TRBV12-3/TRBV12-4	.	TRBJ1-6	TGTGCCAGCAGCTACAGGCATTCACCCCTCCACTTT	CASSYRHSPLHF
TRBD1	TRBV19	.	TRBJ1-2	TGTGCCAGTAGTGCCGAGGGGGCGCGGGACTATGGCTACACCTTC	CASSAEGARDYGYTF
TRBD2	TRBV5-1	.	TRBJ2-3	TGCGCCAGCAGCTTCCTTGGGTCTGCGGGGGGACTAGCGGCAGATACGCAGTATTTT	CASSFLGSAGGLAADTQYF
.	TRBV5-1	.	TRBJ2-3	TGCGCCAGCAGCTTGATTAGCACAGATACGCAGTATTTT	CASSLISTDTQYF
.	TRBV28	.	TRBJ1-1	TGTGCCAGCAGCGTCAGGGTGGGAATGAACACTGAAGCTTTCTTT	CASSVRVGMNTEAFF
.	TRBV28	once	TRBJ1-5	TGTGCCACCCTCGTGGGGAGTCAGCCCCAGCATTTT	CATLVGSQPQHF
.	TRBV5-1	.	TRBJ2-5	TGCGCCAGCAGCTCAGACGTTTACGGGAAGACCCAGTACTTC	CASSSDVYGKTQYF
TRBD2	TRBV7-3	.	TRBJ2-1	TGTGCCAGCAGCTTAAGGGGACTAGCCGGGAATGAGCAGTTCTTC	CASSLRGLAGNEQFF
.	TRBV10-3	.	TRBJ1-5	TGTGCCATCAGTGACTTAAATCAGCCCCAGCATTTT	CAISDLNQPQHF
.	TRBV6-6	once	TRBJ1-4	TGTGCCAGCAGCCCTTTGGGGAGGGCTAATGAAAAACTGTTTTTT	CASSPLGRANEKLFF
.	TRBV4-1	few	TRBJ1-6	TGCGCCAGCAGCCAAACACAGGGAAATTCACCCCTCCACTTT	CASSQTQGNSPLHF